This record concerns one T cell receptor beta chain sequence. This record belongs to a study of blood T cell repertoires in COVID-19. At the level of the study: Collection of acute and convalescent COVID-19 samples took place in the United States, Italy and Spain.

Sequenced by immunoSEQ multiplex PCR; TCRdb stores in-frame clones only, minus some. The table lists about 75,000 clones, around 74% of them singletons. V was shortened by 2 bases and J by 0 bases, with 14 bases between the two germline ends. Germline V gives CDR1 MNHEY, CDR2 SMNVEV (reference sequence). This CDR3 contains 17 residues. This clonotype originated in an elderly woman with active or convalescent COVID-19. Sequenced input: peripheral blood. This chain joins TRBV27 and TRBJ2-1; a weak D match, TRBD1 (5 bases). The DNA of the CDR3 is TGTGCCAGCAGTTTAAGGTCGACAGCCAGCTCCTACAATGAGCAGTTCTTC. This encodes CASSLRSTASSYNEQFF.